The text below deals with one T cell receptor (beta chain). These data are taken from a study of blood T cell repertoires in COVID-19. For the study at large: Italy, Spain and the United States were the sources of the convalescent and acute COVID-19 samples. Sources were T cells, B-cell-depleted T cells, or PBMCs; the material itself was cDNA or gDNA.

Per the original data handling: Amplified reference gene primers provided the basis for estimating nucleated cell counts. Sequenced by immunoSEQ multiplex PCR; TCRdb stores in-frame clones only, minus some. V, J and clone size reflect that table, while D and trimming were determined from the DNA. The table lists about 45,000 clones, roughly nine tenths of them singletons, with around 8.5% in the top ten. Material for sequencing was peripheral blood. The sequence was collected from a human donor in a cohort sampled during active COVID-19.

The CDR3 loop is CASSSDRGTEQYF. The CDR3, as DNA: TGTGCCAGCAGCTCGGACAGGGGTACGGAGCAGTACTTC. The chain carries TRBV13 and TRBJ2-7; TRBD1 aligns across 9 bases. J was trimmed by 7 bases and V by 4 bases; bases with no gene match: 5. This CDR3 region has 13 residues. Germline lookup yields CDR1 PRHDT and CDR2 FYEKMQ (reference sequence).